Listed below are T cell receptor beta chains from one sample, sequenced in a study of regulatory T cells in long-lasting Graves disease. TCRdb ran MiXCR on the multiplex PCR reads and lists one entry per CDR3 protein. The sample lists about 540,000 distinct CDR3 sequences, approximately 12% occurring once. The same data also went into a second study, on T cells in Graves' hyperthyroidism and ophthalmopathy.

The source was peripheral blood mononuclear cells (PBMCs), collected at new diagnosis, from a patient treated with antithyroid drugs. Receptor source: a man younger than 40 with Graves disease. The CDR3 runs from the conserved cysteine through the conserved F or W. The order of the fields is CDR3 protein, CDR3 DNA, V gene, clone size, D gene, J gene. The D gene is left open where the match is weak. Only part of the rows carry a size: once, few, many, or a class if the clone is expanded.

CDR3 protein: CASSFLGGAAEAFF; CDR3 DNA: TGCGCCAGCAGCTTCTTGGGGGGCGCCGCTGAAGCTTTCTTT; V gene: TRBV5-1; clone size: many; D gene: -; J gene: TRBJ1-1
CDR3 protein: CSALYHEQFF; CDR3 DNA: TGCAGTGCTCTTTACCATGAGCAGTTCTTC; V gene: TRBV20-1; clone size: many; D gene: -; J gene: TRBJ2-1
CDR3 protein: CASSQTGYGYTF; CDR3 DNA: TGTGCCAGCAGCCAAACAGGGTATGGCTACACCTTC; V gene: TRBV7-2; clone size: few; D gene: -; J gene: TRBJ1-2
CDR3 protein: CSAEGLAGSPDTQYF; CDR3 DNA: TGCAGTGCGGAGGGACTAGCGGGATCCCCGGATACGCAGTATTTT; V gene: TRBV20-1; clone size: few; D gene: TRBD2; J gene: TRBJ2-3
CDR3 protein: CAVSGGGELFF; CDR3 DNA: TGTGCCGTGAGCGGGGGCGGGGAGCTGTTTTTT; V gene: TRBV19; clone size: few; D gene: TRBD2; J gene: TRBJ2-2
CDR3 protein: CVSSLPTPGETQYF; CDR3 DNA: TGTGTCAGCAGCTTACCCACCCCAGGAGAGACCCAGTACTTC; V gene: TRBV7-9; clone size: few; D gene: -; J gene: TRBJ2-5
CDR3 protein: CSARTEGEQYF; CDR3 DNA: TGCAGTGCCCGAACGGAAGGGGAGCAGTACTTC; V gene: TRBV20-1; clone size: -; D gene: -; J gene: TRBJ2-7
CDR3 protein: CASSPYRGPYNEQFF; CDR3 DNA: TGTGCCAGCAGCCCATACAGGGGGCCCTACAATGAGCAGTTCTTC; V gene: TRBV7-9; clone size: few; D gene: TRBD1; J gene: TRBJ2-1
CDR3 protein: CASTPSGSSYNEQFF; CDR3 DNA: TGCGCCAGCACCCCTAGCGGAAGCTCCTACAATGAGCAGTTCTTC; V gene: TRBV4-1; clone size: many; D gene: TRBD2; J gene: TRBJ2-1
CDR3 protein: CSARDPPGLINSPLHF; CDR3 DNA: TGCAGTGCTAGAGATCCTCCGGGACTGATTAATTCACCCCTCCACTTT; V gene: TRBV20-1; clone size: many; D gene: -; J gene: TRBJ1-6
CDR3 protein: CSVSKGGPRGSGNTIYF; CDR3 DNA: TGCAGCGTCTCTAAAGGGGGGCCACGGGGCTCAGGAAACACCATATATTTT; V gene: TRBV29-1; clone size: few; D gene: -; J gene: TRBJ1-3
CDR3 protein: CSARSPLGTGGGYTF; CDR3 DNA: TGCAGTGCTAGATCCCCACTGGGGACAGGGGGCGGCTACACCTTC; V gene: TRBV20-1; clone size: many; D gene: TRBD1; J gene: TRBJ1-2
CDR3 protein: CASSYSGLAGGGEQFF; CDR3 DNA: TGTGCCAGCAGTTACTCGGGACTAGCGGGAGGAGGTGAGCAGTTCTTC; V gene: TRBV6-5; clone size: many; D gene: TRBD2; J gene: TRBJ2-1
CDR3 protein: CASSSQPQEMTQYF; CDR3 DNA: TGTGCCAGCAGTTCACAGCCCCAAGAGATGACCCAGTACTTC; V gene: TRBV27; clone size: many; D gene: -; J gene: TRBJ2-5
CDR3 protein: CASSLSAWTGGLLTPDTQYF; CDR3 DNA: TGTGCCAGCAGTTTATCGGCTTGGACAGGAGGATTGTTAACTCCAGATACGCAGTATTTT; V gene: TRBV27; clone size: many; D gene: TRBD1; J gene: TRBJ2-3
CDR3 protein: CASSPRGINEQFF; CDR3 DNA: TGTGCCAGCAGTCCCCGGGGGATCAATGAGCAGTTCTTC; V gene: TRBV27; clone size: many; D gene: -; J gene: TRBJ2-1
CDR3 protein: CATSKTAGGGKLFF; CDR3 DNA: TGTGCCACCAGCAAGACGGCAGGGGGAGGAAAACTGTTTTTT; V gene: TRBV15; clone size: few; D gene: TRBD1; J gene: TRBJ1-4
CDR3 protein: CASSPGGDETQYF; CDR3 DNA: TGTGCCAGCAGTCCTGGGGGGGACGAGACCCAGTACTTC; V gene: TRBV6-1; clone size: many; D gene: TRBD2; J gene: TRBJ2-5
CDR3 protein: CASSPEAYGYTF; CDR3 DNA: TGTGCCAGTAGTCCAGAAGCCTATGGCTACACCTTC; V gene: TRBV19; clone size: -; D gene: -; J gene: TRBJ1-2
CDR3 protein: CASSGSGTGGFLGPQHF; CDR3 DNA: TGTGCCAGCAGTGGCTCCGGGACAGGGGGCTTTCTAGGGCCCCAGCATTTT; V gene: TRBV2; clone size: many; D gene: TRBD1; J gene: TRBJ1-5
CDR3 protein: CASRGQGRTEAFF; CDR3 DNA: TGTGCCAGCAGGGGACAGGGAAGAACTGAAGCTTTCTTT; V gene: TRBV27; clone size: many; D gene: TRBD1; J gene: TRBJ1-1
CDR3 protein: CASSLIRPRGNQPQHF; CDR3 DNA: TGTGCCAGCAGCTTAATAAGACCTAGGGGCAATCAGCCCCAGCATTTT; V gene: TRBV7-3; clone size: few; D gene: -; J gene: TRBJ1-5
CDR3 protein: CASSLIIASGRRIDTQYF; CDR3 DNA: TGTGCCAGCAGCTTAATTATTGCTAGCGGGAGGAGGATAGATACGCAGTATTTT; V gene: TRBV11-2; clone size: -; D gene: TRBD2; J gene: TRBJ2-3
CDR3 protein: CASSQEGTRLTGELFF; CDR3 DNA: TGCGCCAGCAGCCAAGAGGGGACTAGATTGACCGGGGAGCTGTTTTTT; V gene: TRBV4-1; clone size: -; D gene: TRBD2; J gene: TRBJ2-2
CDR3 protein: CATSARQVNYGYTF; CDR3 DNA: TGTGCCACCTCAGCCCGGCAGGTTAACTATGGCTACACCTTC; V gene: TRBV7-8; clone size: few; D gene: -; J gene: TRBJ1-2
CDR3 protein: CASSERAANTEAFF; CDR3 DNA: TGTGCCAGCAGTGAAAGGGCAGCGAACACTGAAGCTTTCTTT; V gene: TRBV2; clone size: many; D gene: -; J gene: TRBJ1-1
CDR3 protein: CASSLVLLNYEQYF; CDR3 DNA: TGTGCCAGCAGCTTAGTTCTGCTCAACTACGAGCAGTACTTC; V gene: TRBV7-2; clone size: many; D gene: -; J gene: TRBJ2-7
CDR3 protein: CASSLEYGREVFF; CDR3 DNA: TGTGCCAGCAGCTTGGAATATGGCCGAGAAGTCTTCTTT; V gene: TRBV5-6; clone size: -; D gene: -; J gene: TRBJ1-1
CDR3 protein: CASSLGDMAASNQPQHF; CDR3 DNA: TGTGCCAGCAGCTTGGGGGACATGGCGGCTAGCAATCAGCCCCAGCATTTT; V gene: TRBV11-2; clone size: -; D gene: -; J gene: TRBJ1-5